These 12 T cell receptor beta chains were all obtained from the same sample, sequenced in a study of blood T cells in healthy people across ages. The authors ran a second PCR of roughly 7 to 11 cycles using a sample-barcoded 5' primer and a J-beta primer mix. TCRdb re-called the 5' RACE reads through MiXCR, storing one row per CDR3 protein. Among 1.5 million to 2 million distinct CDR3 sequences, almost 35% were seen once, and the ten largest hold around 11%. Sequenced: blood. The receptors come from a woman aged 25 to 45 in good health.

This clonotype was seen a handful of times. The rearrangement joins TRBV6-5 to TRBJ2-7; a weak D match, TRBD2 (6 bases). CDR3 length: 15 amino acids. Germline V gene data show CDR1 as MNHEY and CDR2 as SVGAGI. The V and J ends lost 8 bases and 5 bases respectively, with 22 bases between them. The CDR3 bases are TGTGCCAGCTCCGAACGCGGCGCGGGAAGGCACGAGCAGTACTTC. Translated: CASSERGAGRHEQYF.

Worth noting for this clonotype: Mismatch with germline at one junction end may stem from a read error. This chain connects TRBV9 to TRBJ2-1, with 11 bases that match TRBD2. There are 14 residues in the CDR3. Germline CDR1 SGDLS, CDR2 YYNGEE. Here the CDR3 reads CAGSSSGRTNEQFF. DNA for the CDR3: TGTGCCGGCAGCTCTAGCGGGAGGACCAATGAGCAGTTCTTC.

The chain couples TRBV7-6 to TRBJ1-4; no firm D call. CDR1 SGHVS and CDR2 FNYEAQ come from the germline V gene. The V gene lost 2 bases and the J gene lost 6 bases, with 10 bases spanning the gap. This CDR3 comprises 14 residues. Here the CDR3 DNA reads TGTGCCAGCAGCTTAATGTGGGCTGATGAAAAACTGTTTTTT. Its protein product is CASSLMWADEKLFF.

The chain combines TRBV28 with TRBJ1-2, with TRBD1 identical over 7 bases. V was clipped by 5 bases and J by 4 bases; unmatched bases: 7. The CDR3 is 14 residues long. The germline V gene encodes CDR1 MDHEN and CDR2 SYDVKM. The CDR3 DNA reads as TGTGCCAGCAGTAACCTCAGGGGGGGCTATGGCTACACCTTC. It specifies CASSNLRGGYGYTF.

This clonotype was seen only a few times. The chain carries TRBV5-1 and TRBJ2-3; D is ambiguous. The CDR3 totals 14 residues. Germline assignment: CDR1 SGHRS and CDR2 YFSETQ. V lost 0 bases and J 6 bases, leaving 11 bases between the germline ends. CDR3 region: CASSLALGQDTQYF. As DNA, the CDR3 is TGCGCCAGCAGCTTGGCCCTCGGTCAGGATACGCAGTATTTT. Full variable domain (missing parts from reference TRBV5-1 and TRBJ2-3): KAGVTQTPRYLIKTRGQQVTLSCSPISGHRSVSWYQQTPGQGLQFLFEYFSETQRNKGNFPGRFSGRQFSNSRSEMNVSTLELGDSALYLCASSLALGQDTQYFGPGTRLTVL.

The V and J genes are TRBV27 and TRBJ2-2; 7 bases line up with TRBD2. V shed 8 bases and J 7 bases; nucleotides not matched to a gene: 22. This CDR3 is built from 18 residues. The germline V gene has CDR1 MNHEY and CDR2 SMNVEV (reference sequence). The CDR3 DNA sequence: TGTGCCAGCTGCTATATGCCCGGGACTGCTAGCGGTGTCGGGGAGCTGTTTTTT. Its protein product is CASCYMPGTASGVGELFF.

This clonotype occurred a few times. The chain couples TRBV6-5 to TRBJ1-1; no firm D call. CDR1 and CDR2 (germline): MNHEY, SVGAGI. This CDR3 has 13 amino acids. V was pared by 4 bases and J by 1 base, with 7 bases between. The CDR3 coding sequence is TGTGCCAGCAGTTCCCCACAGAACACTGAAGCTTTCTTT. This sequence encodes CASSSPQNTEAFF.

This clonotype has just a few counts. Germline is not matched at one junction end, which may reflect a read error. The chain joins TRBV18 to TRBJ2-7, with 7 bases fitting TRBD2. Germline assignment: CDR1 KGHSH and CDR2 LQKENI. The CDR3 has 16 residues. CDR3 amino acids: CDSSSRWEAGVYEQYF. CDR3 nucleotides: TGTGACAGCTCATCCCGATGGGAGGCGGGGGTTTACGAGCAGTACTTC.

This clonotype was counted at least ten times. The chain has TRBV28 and TRBJ2-7; D is unresolved. Germline V lookup: CDR1 MDHEN, CDR2 SYDVKM. The length of the CDR3 is 12 residues. V was pared by 4 bases and J by 3 bases, with 7 bases between. The DNA of the CDR3 is TGTGCCAGCAGTTCTTCAGTCTACGAGCAGTACTTC. Translating it yields CASSSSVYEQYF. The variable domain in full, completed from reference TRBV28 and TRBJ2-7, reads DVKVTQSSRYLVKRTGEKVFLECVQDMDHENMFWYRQDPGLGLRLIYFSYDVKMKEKGDIPEGYSVSREKKERFSLILESASTNQTSMYLCASSSSVYEQYFGPGTRLTVT.

This clonotype was recorded many times. The chain combines TRBV7-9 with TRBJ2-7; 10 nucleotides line up with TRBD2. Unmatched junction bases numbered 4, after V lost 5 bases and J lost 3 bases. The CDR3 covers 14 residues. Germline V gene sequence: CDR1 SEHNR, CDR2 FQNEAQ (reference sequence). CDR3 residues: CASSDGLAVYEQYF. CDR3 nucleotides: TGTGCCAGCAGCGACGGACTAGCGGTCTACGAGCAGTACTTC.

This clonotype was observed a handful of times. The rearrangement joins TRBV20-1 to TRBJ2-1, with TRBD2 matching over 15 bases. The CDR3 sequence is 14 residues long. The V gene end was trimmed by 3 bases and the J gene end by 9 bases; junction bases not matched to a gene: 3. Germline assignment: CDR1 DFQATT and CDR2 SNEGSKA (reference sequence). CDR3 protein: CSARGLAGGPEQFF. The CDR3 DNA is TGCAGTGCTAGGGGACTAGCGGGGGGCCCTGAGCAGTTCTTC.

The chain carries TRBV5-5 and TRBJ2-3; 9 positions agree with TRBD1. From germline, CDR1 is SGHKS and CDR2 YYEKEE (reference sequence). The CDR3 is made up of 17 amino acids. The V gene end was trimmed by 2 bases and the J gene end by 5 bases; junction bases not matched to a gene: 12. CDR3 protein: CASSFISGTGRGDTQYF. The CDR3 coding sequence is TGTGCCAGCAGCTTTATATCCGGGACAGGGAGGGGAGATACGCAGTATTTT.